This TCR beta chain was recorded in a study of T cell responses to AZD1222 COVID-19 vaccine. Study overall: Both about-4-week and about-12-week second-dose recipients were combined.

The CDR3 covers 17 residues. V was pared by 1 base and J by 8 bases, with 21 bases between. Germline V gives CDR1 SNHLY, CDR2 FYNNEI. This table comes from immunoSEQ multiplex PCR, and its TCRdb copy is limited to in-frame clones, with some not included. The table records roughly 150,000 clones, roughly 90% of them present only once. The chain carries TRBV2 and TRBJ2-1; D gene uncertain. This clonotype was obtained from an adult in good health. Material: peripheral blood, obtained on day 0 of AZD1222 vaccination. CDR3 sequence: CASSEVVRVGPWDEQFF. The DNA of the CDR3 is TGTGCCAGCAGTGAAGTGGTGCGCGTCGGCCCCTGGGATGAGCAGTTCTTC.